This TCR beta chain was captured in a study of blood T cell repertoires in COVID-19. Study context: The United States, Italy and Spain were the sources of the acute and convalescent COVID-19 samples. Sources were T cells, B-cell-depleted T cells, or PBMCs; the material itself was cDNA or gDNA.

V lost 3 bases and J 6 bases, leaving 13 bases between the germline ends. This CDR3 contains 14 residues. This clone was counted many times. Recovered status in Cohort 3 required two negative PCRs, clearance, or symptom resolution. TCRdb keeps only in-frame clones here, not all; method: immunoSEQ multiplex PCR. Of roughly 300,000 clones listed, around 87% are singletons. The chain carries TRBV5-3 and TRBJ1-5, with no clear D. TRBV5-3 is filed as an ORF, its function uncertain. Source material: PBMCs or T cells enriched from blood (not recorded which). The sequence derives from a woman aged 30 to 39 who had recovered from COVID-19. The CDR3 DNA follows: TGTGCCAGAAGCTCCCGGAGAGTCGGTCAGCCCCAGCATTTT. This translates into CARSSRRVGQPQHF.